What follows are 29 T cell receptor beta chains derived from one specimen sequenced in a study of OX40 agonist ivuxolimab in advanced cancers. This table comes from immunoSEQ multiplex PCR, and its TCRdb copy is limited to in-frame clones, with some not included. This table holds about 81,000 clones, just over 90% found once. Source: CD4+ or CD8+ T cells sorted from blood, taken in a trial of the OX40 agonist ivuxolimab. These receptors were collected from an adult with an advanced solid tumor such as melanoma, head and neck, liver or kidney cancer.

The V gene is TRBV9, the J gene TRBJ2-7; 8 positions match TRBD2. This CDR3 contains 14 residues. Germline V CDR1 and CDR2: SGDLS, YYNGEE. With 3 bases clipped from V and 1 base from J, the junction kept 3 bases outside the gene matches. The CDR3 protein is CASSGGTSSYEQYF. The CDR3 region has the DNA TGTGCCAGCAGCGGCGGGACTAGTTCCTACGAGCAGTACTTC.

This clone showed up just once. This chain joins TRBV5-1 and TRBJ2-1, with TRBD2 matching over 9 bases. This CDR3 has 15 amino acids. Per the germline V gene, CDR1 is SGHRS and CDR2 is YFSETQ. V lost 3 bases and J lost 4; bases outside the gene matches: 5. The CDR3 sequence is CASSSGTSNYNEQFF. The CDR3 coding sequence is TGCGCCAGCAGCTCCGGGACTAGCAATTACAATGAGCAGTTCTTC.

The chain uses TRBV27 and TRBJ2-2; D gene uncertain. CDR3 length: 14 amino acids. Trimming left V 3 bases short and J 6 bases short, with 11 bases between. Germline V gene sequence: CDR1 MNHEY, CDR2 SMNVEV (reference sequence). The CDR3 loop reads CASSFGLGAGELFF. The CDR3, as DNA: TGTGCCAGCAGTTTTGGGCTAGGTGCCGGGGAGCTGTTTTTT.

CDR3 nucleotides: TGTGCCAGCAGTTACCGATTGACAGAGAACACTGAAGCTTTCTTT. Translated, it gives CASSYRLTENTEAFF. The chain links TRBV6-6 to TRBJ1-1; TRBD1 might be the D (5 bases). The CDR3 has 15 amino acids. V lost 2 bases, J lost 1 base, and 11 bases lay in between. CDR1 and CDR2 from the germline V gene are MNHNY and SVGAGI (reference sequence).

The rearrangement uses TRBV27 and TRBJ2-7, with 7 bases identical to TRBD1. The CDR3 is 14 amino acids. Germline loops: CDR1 MNHEY, CDR2 SMNVEV (reference sequence). The V and J ends lost 5 bases and 3 bases, in that order; junction bases with no gene match: 7. The CDR3 DNA is TGTGCCAGCAGTCTCGGACAGGTCGACTACGAGCAGTACTTC. Its protein is CASSLGQVDYEQYF.

The gene calls are TRBV5-1 and TRBJ1-1; D call uncertain. This CDR3 comprises 15 residues. The V gene's germline CDR1 is SGHRS and CDR2 YFSETQ. Trimming took 3 bases from V and 2 from J, leaving 14 bases between them. CDR3 DNA sequence: TGCGCCAGCAGCTGGGATAACAGCGCAAACACTGAAGCTTTCTTT. Its protein product is CASSWDNSANTEAFF.

The chain has TRBV9 and TRBJ2-2, with D uncertain. V shed 0 bases and J shed 7 bases, with 7 bases lying between them. CDR1 is SGDLS, CDR2 YYNGEE, per germline. CDR3 size: 13 residues. The CDR3 is CASSVVMGGELFF. CDR3 in DNA: TGTGCCAGCAGCGTAGTAATGGGCGGGGAGCTGTTTTTT.

As for this clone: One junction end does not reproduce the germline sequence, and a read error may be involved. The CDR3 coding sequence is TGTGCTAGCAGCTTAGTCCCGTTGGAGACCCAGTACTTC. It specifies CASSLVPLETQYF. V gene TRBV7-7 combines with J gene TRBJ2-5; no definite D call. There are 13 residues in the CDR3. Per the germline V gene, CDR1 is SSHAT and CDR2 is FNYEAQ (reference sequence).

This sequence joins TRBV19 and TRBJ2-1; either TRBD1 or TRBD2 may fit D (6 bases each). The CDR3 covers 14 residues. Germline V gene data show CDR1 as LNHDA and CDR2 as SQIVND (reference sequence). V lost 11 bases, J lost 3 bases, and 17 bases lay in between. CDR3 DNA: TGTGCCTCAACGGGGGCAGGGAACTACAATGAGCAGTTCTTC. This codes for CASTGAGNYNEQFF.

V usage is TRBV5-4 and J usage is TRBJ1-1; weak D call: TRBD1 (6 bases). V was clipped by 4 bases and J by 5 bases, with 12 bases between them. This CDR3 is 13 amino acids long. Per the germline V gene, CDR1 is SGHNT and CDR2 is YYREEE (reference sequence). The CDR3 DNA reads as TGTGCCAGCAGCCGGGGGGCAGGGACTGAAGCTTTCTTT. Protein product: CASSRGAGTEAFF. The full variable domain, in which reference TRBV5-4 and TRBJ1-1 provide the parts outside the CDR3, is ETGVTQSPTHLIKTRGQQVTLRCSSQSGHNTVSWYQQALGQGPQFIFQYYREEENGRGNFPPRFSGLQFPNYSSELNVNALELDDSALYLCASSRGAGTEAFFGQGTRLTVV.

The CDR3 region is CASTERQGSGELFF. The CDR3, as DNA: TGTGCCAGCACCGAAAGACAGGGTTCCGGGGAGCTGTTTTTT. The genes are TRBV9 and TRBJ2-2, with 7 bases identical to TRBD1. Germline loops: CDR1 SGDLS, CDR2 YYNGEE. J lost 6 bases, V lost 6 bases, and 8 bases had no gene match. The CDR3 runs 14 residues.

The chain is built from TRBV28 and TRBJ1-4; 7 bases are shared with TRBD1. Germline values: CDR1 MDHEN, CDR2 SYDVKM. Trimming at V came to 7 bases and at J to 4 bases, leaving 6 bases not matched to a gene. The CDR3 is made up of 14 amino acids. CDR3 region: CASTTGQINEKLFF. The CDR3 DNA sequence: TGTGCCAGCACCACGGGACAGATTAATGAAAAACTGTTTTTT.

V usage is TRBV7-6 and J usage is TRBJ2-7; D possibly corresponds to TRBD2 (10 bases). Trimming removed 2 bases from V and 2 bases from J, with 19 bases in between. This CDR3 region has 17 residues. Germline loops: CDR1 SGHVS, CDR2 FNYEAQ. This CDR3 reads CASSLTGGLAGAYEQYF. As DNA, the CDR3 is TGTGCCAGCAGCTTAACAGGGGGCCTAGCGGGAGCCTACGAGCAGTACTTC.

J is TRBJ2-7 and V is TRBV6-5, with D unresolved. Germline V gene data show CDR1 as MNHEY and CDR2 as SVGAGI. This CDR3 is built from 13 residues. Trimming removed 6 bases at V and 1 base at J, with 10 bases between. The CDR3 region has the DNA TGTGCCAGCAGCCTTGCGGTTTCCTACGAGCAGTACTTC. This codes for CASSLAVSYEQYF.

CDR3 coding DNA: TGTGCCAGCAGCTATCACCCCAATCCAGGCTCCTACGAGCAGTACTTC. This translates into CASSYHPNPGSYEQYF. The rearrangement joins TRBV7-2 to TRBJ2-7; D is ambiguous. The CDR3 has 16 amino acids. CDR1 SGHTA and CDR2 FQGNSA come from the germline V gene. V shed 4 bases and J shed 0 bases, with 16 bases lying between them.

The chain couples TRBV29-1 to TRBJ2-1; unclear D gene. This CDR3 region has 11 residues. Germline CDR1 is SQVTM and CDR2 is ANQGSEA. Trimming took 1 base from V and 7 from J, leaving 5 bases between them. The CDR3 is CSVEVSNEQFF. As DNA, the CDR3 is TGCAGCGTTGAAGTAAGTAATGAGCAGTTCTTC.

The chain joins TRBV27 to TRBJ2-7, with no clear D. Germline CDR1 reads MNHEY; CDR2 reads SMNVEV (reference sequence). V dropped 0 bases and J dropped 2 bases, with 8 bases sitting between them. The CDR3 length is 14 residues. As DNA, the CDR3 is TGTGCCAGCAGTTTATCGTTGGTTACCTACGAGCAGTACTTC. This gives the protein CASSLSLVTYEQYF.

The chain has TRBV27 and TRBJ1-2; D uncertain. Germline V gene lookup returns CDR1 MNHEY and CDR2 SMNVEV (reference sequence). There are 12 residues in the CDR3. V was shortened by 6 bases and J by 8 bases, with 13 bases between the two germline ends. CDR3 DNA sequence: TGTGCCAGCAGGCGCGTAGATGGAGGCTACACCTTC. Translating it yields CASRRVDGGYTF.

The chain has TRBV7-3 and TRBJ2-1, with TRBD1 matching over 12 bases. Germline loops: CDR1 SGHTA, CDR2 FQGTGA. The CDR3 contains 15 residues. V shed 5 bases and J 6 bases; nucleotides not matched to a gene: 5. In DNA form, the CDR3 reads TGTGCCAGCAGCGAGGGACAGGGGGCGAGCAATGAGCAGTTCTTC. Translated, it gives CASSEGQGASNEQFF.

The rearrangement links TRBV7-6 to TRBJ2-7; D may be TRBD1 (5 bases). Germline-derived CDR1 and CDR2 are SGHVS and FNYEAQ. V dropped 1 base and J dropped 2 bases, with 6 bases sitting between them. CDR3 size: 13 residues. The CDR3 here is CASSLGRAYEQYF. In nucleotides, the CDR3 is TGTGCCAGCAGCTTAGGCAGGGCCTACGAGCAGTACTTC.

The genes are TRBV27 and TRBJ1-1; a weak D match, TRBD1 (5 bases). CDR3 length: 15 amino acids. Trimming took 3 bases from V and 1 from J, leaving 12 bases between them. Germline V gives CDR1 MNHEY, CDR2 SMNVEV (reference sequence). The CDR3 sequence is CASSLGPGGNTEAFF. The CDR3, as DNA: TGTGCCAGCAGTTTGGGCCCCGGGGGGAACACTGAAGCTTTCTTT.

This chain links TRBV2 with TRBJ2-5, with D perhaps matching TRBD1 (5 bases). The CDR3 sequence is 14 residues long. Germline CDR1 is SNHLY and CDR2 is FYNNEI. Trimming left V 2 bases short and J 4 bases short, with 11 bases between. The CDR3 spells CASSEYAGPETQYF. CDR3 bases: TGTGCCAGCAGTGAATACGCAGGGCCAGAGACCCAGTACTTC.

The chain couples TRBV28 to TRBJ1-1; a weak D match, TRBD1 (6 bases). This CDR3 region has 13 residues. CDR1 and CDR2 from the germline V gene are MDHEN and SYDVKM. V shed 6 bases and J shed 4 bases, with 12 bases lying between them. The CDR3: CASRQGLGTEAFF. The CDR3 nucleotides are TGTGCCAGCAGGCAGGGGTTGGGCACTGAAGCTTTCTTT.

The gene calls are TRBV6-5 and TRBJ2-7; D is possibly TRBD2 (7 bases). The CDR3 is made up of 14 amino acids. V lost 0 bases and J lost 7, with 13 bases in between. Germline assignment: CDR1 MNHEY and CDR2 SVGAGI. CDR3 amino acids: CASSYSGGGGEQYF. Written as DNA, the CDR3 is TGTGCCAGCAGTTACTCGGGGGGGGGCGGAGAGCAGTACTTC.

The chain is built from TRBV5-1 and TRBJ2-5, with TRBD2 matching 12 bases. Germline assignment: CDR1 SGHRS and CDR2 YFSETQ. The CDR3 loop spans 16 amino acids. V lost 0 bases and J lost 3; bases outside the gene matches: 3. The CDR3 loop reads CASSLGLAGGKETQYF. CDR3 DNA sequence: TGCGCCAGCAGCTTGGGGCTAGCGGGAGGGAAAGAGACCCAGTACTTC. Full variable domain (rest looked up from reference TRBV5-1 and TRBJ2-5): KAGVTQTPRYLIKTRGQQVTLSCSPISGHRSVSWYQQTPGQGLQFLFEYFSETQRNKGNFPGRFSGRQFSNSRSEMNVSTLELGDSALYLCASSLGLAGGKETQYFGPGTRLLVL.

This clone was detected only once. Here the CDR3 DNA reads TGTGCCAGTAGTATTGAGAGGGTTGGCTACACCTTC. This translates into CASSIERVGYTF. The chain has TRBV19 and TRBJ1-2; D not certain. Trimming removed 3 bases at V and 7 bases at J, with 9 bases between. Per the germline V gene, CDR1 is LNHDA and CDR2 is SQIVND (reference sequence). The CDR3 extends over 12 amino acids.

The V gene is TRBV6-5, the J gene TRBJ1-6; D is possibly TRBD1 (5 bases). Germline-derived CDR1 and CDR2 are MNHEY and SVGAGI. V shed 2 bases and J shed 10 bases, with 15 bases lying between them. This CDR3 comprises 15 residues. The CDR3 DNA is TGTGCCAGCAGTTACGGGGCGGCAGGGCAATCACCCCTCCACTTT. Translated, it gives CASSYGAAGQSPLHF.

The rearrangement joins TRBV5-1 to TRBJ2-7; 11 positions match TRBD1. V gave up 4 bases and J gave up 3 bases; unmatched junction bases: 3. Per germline, CDR1 SGHRS and CDR2 YFSETQ. This CDR3 comprises 14 residues. The CDR3 bases are TGCGCCAGCAGCCAGGGACAGGGGGTCTACGAGCAGTACTTC. This encodes CASSQGQGVYEQYF.

V gene TRBV9 combines with J gene TRBJ2-7, with D maybe TRBD1 (6 bases). The V gene's germline CDR1 is SGDLS and CDR2 YYNGEE. The CDR3 covers 13 residues. The germline V and J ends were trimmed by 3 bases and 4 bases, with 11 bases remaining between them. CDR3 loop: CASSGSRGYEQYF. CDR3 nucleotide sequence: TGTGCCAGCAGCGGGAGTAGGGGGTACGAGCAGTACTTC.